These 14 T cell receptor beta chains came from one sample sequenced in a study of cytomegalovirus exposure and HLA in healthy donors. The PCR contained 60 Vbeta and 13 Jbeta primers. Using immunoSEQ multiplex PCR, the repertoire was profiled, and TCRdb retains in-frame clones only, with some absent. This sample's table reports tens of thousands of clones. Sequences were obtained from PBMCs. Source of these receptors: a woman aged 25 to 39 in good health and CMV-seropositive.

This chain uses TRBV7-6 with TRBJ2-1; the D gene is possibly TRBD2 (6 bases). Germline loops: CDR1 SGHVS, CDR2 FNYEAQ. The V end lost 7 bases, the J end lost 5 bases, and 21 bases lay between the germline ends. The CDR3 totals 16 residues. CDR3 bases: TGTGCCAGCACCCAACGCCCCAGCGGGTACGACAATGAGCAGTTCTTC. It codes for CASTQRPSGYDNEQFF.

The V call is TRBV30, the J call TRBJ1-2, with TRBD1 as a possible D gene (5 bases). Trimming stripped 0 bases from V and 6 bases from J, with 8 bases between. This CDR3 comprises 12 residues. Per the germline V gene, CDR1 is GTSNPN and CDR2 is SVGIG (reference sequence). As DNA, the CDR3 is TGTGCCTGGAGTGTAGGAGGGGATGGCTACACCTTC. This gives the protein CAWSVGGDGYTF.

The chain links TRBV7-9 to TRBJ2-5; TRBD1 matches 9 bases. The J call is doubtful: the DNA matches TRBJ2-7 better. Germline V lookup: CDR1 SEHNR, CDR2 FQNEAQ (reference sequence). The CDR3 loop spans 14 amino acids. The CDR3 bases are TGTGCCAGCAGCCCGGGACAGGGAGGAGACGAGCAGTACTTC. It specifies CASSPGQGGDEQYF.

This chain uses TRBV14 with TRBJ2-1; maybe TRBD2 (6 bases). Germline V gene sequence: CDR1 SGHDN, CDR2 FVKESK. V lost 0 bases and J lost 13, with 13 bases in between. This CDR3 is built from 13 residues. The CDR3 protein is CASSQDSAGLQFF. CDR3 in DNA: TGTGCCAGCAGCCAAGATTCGGCGGGATTACAGTTCTTC.

The rearrangement joins TRBV30 to TRBJ2-5; 10 positions match TRBD2. Trimming cost V 6 bases and J 2 bases; bases outside gene matches: 9. Germline-derived CDR1 and CDR2 are GTSNPN and SVGIG (reference sequence). The CDR3 is 15 amino acids. The CDR3 bases are TGTGCCTGCTTCCAAAAACTAGCGGGGCAAGAGACCCAGTACTTC. It translates to CACFQKLAGQETQYF.

V gene TRBV11-3 combines with J gene TRBJ1-3; the D is unclear. V was cut by 3 bases and J by 0 bases, with 6 bases left in between. This CDR3 contains 14 residues. Germline lookup yields CDR1 SGHNT and CDR2 YENEEA. Here the CDR3 reads CASSLGHSGNTIYF. The CDR3 DNA sequence: TGTGCCAGCAGCTTGGGCCACTCTGGAAACACCATATATTTT. The full variable domain, rest sourced from reference TRBV11-3 and TRBJ1-3, is EAGVVQSPRYKIIEKKQPVAFWCNPISGHNTLYWYLQNLGQGPELLIRYENEEAVDDSQLPKDRFSAERLKGVDSTLKIQPAELGDSAVYLCASSLGHSGNTIYFGEGSWLTVV.

J is TRBJ2-3 and V is TRBV5-4; maybe TRBD2 (5 bases). Trimming pared 4 bases from V and 3 bases from J, leaving 12 bases between. Germline CDR1 SGHNT, CDR2 YYREEE (reference sequence). The CDR3 extends over 14 amino acids. The CDR3 nucleotides are TGTGCCAGCAGCCCCACCCGGACTACAGATACGCAGTATTTT. Amino acids: CASSPTRTTDTQYF.

The V call is TRBV4-2, the J call TRBJ2-3; unclear D gene. Germline CDR1 LGHNA, CDR2 YNFKEQ. Trimming cost V 2 bases and J 1 base, with 13 bases left between them. CDR3 length equals 16 residues. The CDR3 here is CASSQRSSVGTDTQYF. The CDR3 DNA follows: TGTGCCAGCAGCCAACGCAGCAGCGTCGGCACAGATACGCAGTATTTT.

The chain couples TRBV2 to TRBJ1-2; 8 bases agree with TRBD1. CDR3 length equals 14 residues. CDR1 and CDR2 (germline): SNHLY, FYNNEI. The V gene end was trimmed by 7 bases and the J gene end by 7 bases; junction bases not matched to a gene: 11. CDR3: CASKLDRVGVGYTF. The CDR3 nucleotides read TGTGCCAGCAAGTTGGACAGGGTTGGTGTTGGCTACACCTTC.

This chain connects TRBV30 to TRBJ1-1; TRBD1 might be the D (5 bases). Looked up from germline, CDR1 is GTSNPN and CDR2 is SVGIG (reference sequence). CDR3 length: 13 amino acids. V shed 5 bases and J shed 3 bases, with 13 bases lying between them. CDR3 sequence reads: CAWRQGRDTEAFF. The CDR3 coding sequence is TGTGCCTGGCGGCAGGGCAGGGACACTGAAGCTTTCTTT.

The chain carries TRBV7-9 and TRBJ2-1, with D unclear. Trimming stripped 2 bases from V and 5 bases from J, with 13 bases between. Germline V lookup: CDR1 SEHNR, CDR2 FQNEAQ (reference sequence). The CDR3 runs 15 residues. The CDR3 reads CASSLIMRTDNEQFF. For the CDR3, the DNA is TGTGCCAGCAGCTTAATAATGCGAACGGACAATGAGCAGTTCTTC.

This sequence joins TRBV5-1 and TRBJ1-6; 9 positions match TRBD1. The trim removed 3 bases at V and 10 bases at J, leaving 5 bases unmatched. Germline CDR1 SGHRS, CDR2 YFSETQ. The CDR3 is 14 residues long. The CDR3 nucleotides are TGCGCCAGCAGCTGGGGACAGGGACACTCACCCCTCCACTTT. This sequence encodes CASSWGQGHSPLHF.

The gene calls are TRBV9 and TRBJ2-1; D might be TRBD1 (6 bases). The germline V gene encodes CDR1 SGDLS and CDR2 YYNGEE. V lost 3 bases and J 0 bases, leaving 13 bases between the germline ends. The CDR3 totals 16 residues. The CDR3 sequence is CASSARGAPSYNEQFF. CDR3 DNA sequence: TGTGCCAGCAGCGCCAGGGGAGCGCCCTCCTACAATGAGCAGTTCTTC.

The chain couples TRBV27 to TRBJ2-3; 9 positions agree with TRBD2. This CDR3 is 17 amino acids long. Germline CDR1 is MNHEY and CDR2 is SMNVEV (reference sequence). Unmatched junction bases numbered 11, after V lost 3 bases and J lost 4 bases. The CDR3 loop reads CASSFLSAGGPSDTQYF. The CDR3 nucleotides are TGTGCCAGCAGTTTCCTATCCGCGGGGGGGCCATCAGATACGCAGTATTTT.